The rows below give T cell receptor beta chains drawn from one sample of a study of T-cell reconstitution after alpha-beta-depleted transplantation in children. TCRdb re-analysed the PCR reads in MiXCR, keeping a single row per CDR3 protein. The sample shows 300,000 to 400,000 distinct CDR3 sequences, around 25% of them seen only once. The sample here was PBMCs, mostly from graft donor cells, taken 180 days after TCRalphabeta/CD19-depleted stem cell transplant. These receptor sequences come from a male patient between 10 and 17 years old who had a stem cell transplant for acute lymphoblastic leukemia, so the T cells may come from the graft donor. Both conserved end residues are part of each CDR3. The D gene is left open where the match is weak. Only part of the rows carry a size: once, few, many, or a class if the clone is expanded.

>TRBD1|TRBJ1-3|TRBV6-5|NA
CASSYWGDQGDSGNTIYF
TGTGCCAGCAGTTACTGGGGCGACCAGGGGGATTCTGGAAACACCATATATTTT
>TRBD2|TRBJ2-7|TRBV20-1|NA
CSALGEGRGWSLAGNYEQYF
TGCAGTGCGTTGGGAGAAGGCAGGGGCTGGAGTCTAGCGGGGAATTACGAGCAGTACTTC
>NA|TRBJ2-7|TRBV4-1|few
CASSQDLRGSEQYF
TGCGCCAGCAGCCAAGATCTTAGAGGAAGCGAGCAGTACTTC
>NA|TRBJ2-3|TRBV28|few
CASSLTGWGSTDTQYF
TGTGCCAGCAGTTTAACAGGGTGGGGGAGCACAGATACGCAGTATTTT
>NA|TRBJ2-1|TRBV6-6|NA
CASSYAREQFF
TGTGCCAGCAGTTACGCACGTGAGCAGTTCTTC
>NA|TRBJ2-7|TRBV7-6|NA
CASTLRGHSYEQYF
TGTGCCAGCACCCTCAGGGGCCACTCCTACGAGCAGTACTTC
>NA|TRBJ2-4|TRBV3-1|NA
CASSQGAKNIQYF
TGTGCCAGCAGCCAGGGGGCCAAAAACATTCAGTACTTC
>NA|TRBJ2-1|TRBV4-1|few
CASSQVQLAFPSYNEQFF
TGCGCCAGCAGCCAAGTTCAGCTAGCGTTCCCCTCCTACAATGAGCAGTTCTTC
>TRBD1|TRBJ2-1|TRBV4-2|few
CASSQDRGRSYEQFF
TGTGCCAGCAGCCAGGACAGGGGGCGGTCATATGAGCAGTTCTTC
>NA|TRBJ1-1|TRBV28|few
CASSLRTEAFF
TGTGCCAGCAGTTTAAGGACTGAAGCTTTCTTT
>NA|TRBJ1-3|TRBV29-1|few
CSVEPLLSGNTIYF
TGCAGCGTTGAGCCCTTACTCTCTGGAAACACCATATATTTT
>NA|TRBJ2-7|TRBV12-3/TRBV12-4|NA
CASSLAVMGQYF
TGTGCCAGCAGTTTAGCGGTAATGGGGCAGTACTTC
>NA|TRBJ2-1|TRBV11-3|NA
CASSHLGGRNEQFF
TGTGCCAGCAGCCACCTGGGGGGCCGCAATGAGCAGTTCTTC
>TRBD1|TRBJ1-1|TRBV5-1|few
CASSPGTDEAFF
TGCGCCAGCAGCCCCGGGACAGATGAAGCTTTCTTT
>NA|TRBJ1-1|TRBV29-1|few
CSVEGLGSHTEAFF
TGCAGCGTTGAGGGACTAGGCAGCCACACTGAAGCTTTCTTT
>TRBD1|TRBJ1-2|TRBV7-3|few
CASSPSLPGTGPSNYGYTF
TGTGCCAGCAGCCCGAGCTTACCCGGGACAGGACCCTCTAACTATGGCTACACCTTC
>NA|TRBJ2-3|TRBV3-1|NA
CARQVGCEKEDTQYF
TGTGCCAGGCAGGTAGGTTGCGAGAAGGAAGATACGCAGTATTTT
>TRBD1|TRBJ1-4|TRBV7-2|few
CASSLAPGQGYEKLFF
TGTGCCAGCAGCTTAGCGCCCGGACAGGGTTATGAAAAACTGTTTTTT
>NA|TRBJ2-5|TRBV6-1|few
CASRPGGRQTQYF
TGTGCCAGCAGACCAGGAGGGAGACAGACCCAGTACTTC
>NA|TRBJ2-7|TRBV28|few
CASSLIGYEQYF
TGTGCCAGCAGTTTGATAGGGTACGAGCAGTACTTC
>NA|TRBJ2-7|TRBV5-1|few
CASSLGPSSGSYEQYF
TGCGCCAGCAGCTTGGGTCCTAGCTCCGGCTCCTACGAGCAGTACTTC
>NA|TRBJ2-1|TRBV7-3|few
CASSLVKGHNEQFF
TGTGCCAGCAGCTTAGTTAAGGGTCACAATGAGCAGTTCTTC
>NA|TRBJ2-1|TRBV10-2|NA
CASSRVALRSYNEQFF
TGCGCCAGCAGCAGGGTAGCCTTGCGTTCCTACAATGAGCAGTTCTTC
>NA|TRBJ2-1|TRBV7-3|few
CASSLGTDNEQFF
TGTGCCAGCAGCCTCGGGACCGACAATGAGCAGTTCTTC
>NA|TRBJ1-2|TRBV2|few
CASSEGRNYGYTF
TGTGCCAGCAGTGAAGGCAGAAACTATGGCTACACCTTC
>NA|TRBJ2-7|TRBV12-3/TRBV12-4|few
CASSWSPGYEQYF
TGTGCCAGCAGTTGGAGCCCCGGGTACGAGCAGTACTTC
>TRBD1|TRBJ2-1|TRBV12-3/TRBV12-4|NA
CASRGQGMNEQFF
TGTGCCAGCAGGGGACAGGGGATGAATGAGCAGTTCTTC
>TRBD2|TRBJ2-3|TRBV7-3|few
CASSLRGARVTDTQYF
TGTGCCAGCAGCTTGCGGGGGGCGCGTGTCACAGATACGCAGTATTTT
>NA|TRBJ1-1|TRBV27|few
CASRTLGITEAFF
TGTGCCAGCCGCACATTAGGGATCACTGAAGCTTTCTTT
>TRBD1|TRBJ1-2|TRBV12-3/TRBV12-4|many
CASSRTGHYGYTF
TGTGCCAGCAGTCGGACAGGGCACTATGGCTACACCTTC
>TRBD1|TRBJ2-3|TRBV12-3/TRBV12-4|NA
CASSRDRGTDTQYF
TGTGCCAGCAGCCGGGACAGGGGCACAGATACGCAGTATTTT
>TRBD2|TRBJ2-7|TRBV5-1|many
CASGRERGEQYF
TGCGCCAGCGGGCGGGAGAGAGGCGAGCAGTACTTC
>TRBD2|TRBJ2-2|TRBV20-1|once
CSASPGRPGELFF
TGCAGTGCTAGCCCCGGGAGGCCCGGGGAGCTGTTTTTT
>TRBD2|TRBJ2-5|TRBV7-9|many
CASSLGLAGETQYF
TGCGCCAGCAGCTTGGGACTAGCGGGAGAGACCCAGTACTTC
>TRBD2|TRBJ2-4|TRBV29-1|NA
CSVERAGESKNIQYF
TGCAGCGTTGAACGAGCGGGAGAGTCCAAAAACATTCAGTACTTC
>NA|TRBJ2-6|TRBV20-1|few
CSASHPGANVLTF
TGCAGTGCTAGCCATCCTGGGGCCAACGTCCTGACTTTC
>TRBD2|TRBJ2-1|TRBV18|few
CASSPPGLAGGIRNEQFF
TGTGCCAGCTCACCTCCCGGACTAGCGGGAGGTATAAGGAATGAGCAGTTCTTC
>TRBD2|TRBJ2-7|TRBV7-3|few
CASSLTPREGPRYEQYF
TGTGCCAGCAGCTTAACGCCGCGGGAGGGCCCTCGGTACGAGCAGTACTTC
>NA|TRBJ1-2|TRBV7-9|few
CASSREPRIEGYTF
TGTGCCAGCAGTCGGGAACCCCGAATCGAGGGCTACACCTTC
>NA|TRBJ2-5|TRBV7-7|NA
CATSSRVQETQYF
TGTGCCACCTCCTCGCGGGTCCAAGAGACCCAGTACTTC
>TRBD2|TRBJ2-7|TRBV20-1|NA
CSARSLAGLYEQYF
TGCAGTGCTAGGTCACTAGCGGGCCTCTACGAGCAGTACTTC
>NA|TRBJ2-3|TRBV20-1|NA
CSARGSEGFSTDTQYF
TGCAGTGCTAGAGGGAGTGAAGGCTTCAGCACAGATACGCAGTATTTT
>TRBD1|TRBJ2-7|TRBV6-6|NA
CASPQGSGEQYF
TGTGCCAGCCCACAGGGGAGTGGCGAGCAGTACTTC
>NA|TRBJ2-7|TRBV7-3|NA
CASSLTGDTHEQYF
TGTGCCAGCAGCTTAACCGGGGATACCCACGAGCAGTACTTC
>TRBD1|TRBJ1-2|TRBV5-1|NA
CASSLVPAGQGALYGYTF
TGCGCCAGCAGCTTGGTCCCCGCGGGACAGGGGGCTCTTTATGGCTACACCTTC
>NA|TRBJ2-1|TRBV3-1|NA
CASSQRAVSYNEQFF
TGTGCCAGCAGCCAAAGAGCGGTCTCCTACAATGAGCAGTTCTTC
>NA|TRBJ2-1|TRBV29-1|NA
CSVADSPSSYNEQFF
TGCAGCGTAGCAGACAGCCCGAGCTCCTACAATGAGCAGTTCTTC
>TRBD2|TRBJ2-3|TRBV25-1|NA
CASSPTGLADTQYF
TGTGCCAGCAGTCCGACCGGACTAGCGGATACGCAGTATTTT
>TRBD2|TRBJ2-5|TRBV6-1|few
CASSRNSGSWETQYF
TGTGCCAGCAGTCGGAATAGCGGGAGTTGGGAGACCCAGTACTTC
>NA|TRBJ2-7|TRBV5-7|NA
CASSSGEQYF
TGTGCCAGCAGCTCCGGCGAGCAGTACTTC
>TRBD1|TRBJ1-2|TRBV20-1|NA
CSARVIYRGGLANYGYTF
TGCAGTGCTAGAGTAATCTACAGGGGGGGTCTCGCTAACTATGGCTACACCTTC
>NA|TRBJ2-7|TRBV21-1|NA
CASTRSCYEQYF
TGTGCCAGCACTCGCTCCTGCTACGAGCAGTACTTC
>NA|TRBJ2-2|TRBV18|NA
CASSPYEHSYTGELFF
TGTGCCAGCTCACCTTATGAGCACTCCTACACCGGGGAGCTGTTTTTT
>NA|TRBJ1-5|TRBV6-5|few
CASSSETGRLSNQPQHF
TGTGCCAGCAGTTCCGAGACAGGTAGACTCAGCAATCAGCCCCAGCATTTT
>NA|TRBJ2-3|TRBV21-1|NA
CASSKDLVKERILDTQYF
TGTGCCAGCAGCAAAGATTTAGTAAAAGAACGGATACTGGATACGCAGTATTTT
>TRBD1|TRBJ2-3|TRBV5-1|few
CASSGTGGDTQYF
TGCGCCAGCAGCGGGACAGGGGGCGATACGCAGTATTTT
>NA|TRBJ2-5|TRBV5-1|few
CASSLVGWTSSVETQYF
TGCGCCAGCAGCTTGGTAGGCTGGACCTCCTCAGTAGAGACCCAGTACTTC
>TRBD1|TRBJ1-1|TRBV5-1|few
CASTSWTGGDTEAFF
TGCGCCAGCACATCTTGGACAGGGGGCGACACTGAAGCTTTCTTT
>NA|TRBJ2-7|TRBV4-1|few
CASSQHHAYEQYF
TGCGCCAGCAGCCAACACCATGCGTACGAGCAGTACTTC